The entry that follows covers one T cell receptor (beta chain) sequence. Its target is not known. The sample is drawn from a study of memory CD4+ T cells and cytomegalovirus serostatus. Study findings and constraints: Repertoires predicted CMV serostatus with median bootstrapped AUC of approximately 0.94.

The method was immunoSEQ multiplex PCR; TCRdb's version includes in-frame clones alone and lacks a portion of them. The sample yields some 56,000 clones, about four fifths seen once. Single viable CD3+CD4+CD8-CD45RO+ cells were sorted as the memory CD4+ T cells. This receptor was taken from an adult in good health and CMV-seronegative. The sample consisted of memory CD4+ T cells from blood.

The chain's CDR3 is CASRVTVMNTEAFF. In DNA, the CDR3 is TGCGCCAGCAGAGTGACAGTTATGAACACTGAAGCTTTCTTT. The chain has TRBV4-3 and TRBJ1-1; tentative D call: TRBD1 (5 bases). Trimming took off 6 bases at V and 0 bases at J, with 11 bases between the two ends. The CDR3 extends over 14 amino acids. Germline CDR1 LGHNA, CDR2 YSLEER.